These 4 T cell receptor beta chains share one sample of origin, sequenced in a study of T-cell reconstitution after alpha-beta-depleted transplantation in children. Preparation of the TCRbeta library used unique molecular identifiers. MiXCR, applied by TCRdb to the PCR reads, yields one record per CDR3 protein. The table shows about 490,000 distinct CDR3 sequences, with about 11% occurring only once. The source material was PBMCs, sampled before TCRalphabeta/CD19-depleted stem cell transplant. Receptors were obtained from a child younger than 10 with inherited bone marrow failure, due to receive a stem cell transplant.

The chain joins TRBV20-1 to TRBJ1-2, with TRBD1 matching over 7 bases. J was trimmed by 0 bases and V by 4 bases; bases with no gene match: 5. Per germline, CDR1 DFQATT and CDR2 SNEGSKA (reference sequence). CDR3 length equals 14 residues. This CDR3 reads CSAIEGASNYGYTF. In DNA form, the CDR3 reads TGCAGTGCTATTGAGGGGGCCTCTAACTATGGCTACACCTTC.

Worth noting for this clonotype: Being one base from a much bigger clone, this may be a read error. The V gene is TRBV5-5, the J gene TRBJ2-1; 7 bases agree with TRBD2. The V and J ends lost 3 bases and 0 bases, in that order; junction bases with no gene match: 3. The CDR3 is 15 residues long. The germline V gene has CDR1 SGHKS and CDR2 YYEKEE (reference sequence). The CDR3 DNA sequence: TGTGCCAGCAGCTGGAGCGGGACCTCCTACAATGAGCAGTTCTTC. As protein: CASSWSGTSYNEQFF.

This clonotype was observed at least ten times. The chain uses TRBV6-2 or TRBV6-3 and TRBJ2-1; TRBD2 matches at 7 bases. V was pared by 6 bases and J by 14 bases, with 16 bases of the junction left unmatched. This CDR3 contains 14 residues. The germline V gene has CDR1 MNHEY and CDR2 SVGEGT. CDR3 residues: CASSYTGSGTTKFF. The CDR3 nucleotides are TGTGCCAGCAGCTACACTGGCTCCGGGACTACGAAGTTCTTC.

This clonotype was observed at least ten times. The chain combines TRBV29-1 with TRBJ2-2; D not certain. The CDR3 is 13 amino acids. Germline CDR1 SQVTM, CDR2 ANQGSEA. V lost 4 bases to trimming and J lost 2 bases, with 8 bases between them. As DNA, the CDR3 is TGCAGCGTTGGGCAGCCAAACACCGGGGAGCTGTTTTTT. Encoded protein: CSVGQPNTGELFF.